The 25 T cell receptor beta chains below all came from one sample that was sequenced in a study of T cell clonotyping in hematopoietic cell transplantation. Profiled with immunoSEQ multiplex PCR; TCRdb holds only in-frame clones, not every one. Among fewer than 15,000 clones, about nine tenths were seen once, and the ten largest hold approximately 1.1%. The sample comprised peripheral blood mononuclear cells. These receptors were taken from a man aged 30 to 39 in good health. Some clones in this sample may be carry-over from other donors' samples.

This clone came up once. The chain employs TRBV6-6 and TRBJ2-2, with D possibly TRBD1 on 6 matching bases. Trimming took off 6 bases at V and 7 bases at J, with 21 bases between the two ends. Germline V CDR1 and CDR2: MNHNY, SVGAGI (reference sequence). This CDR3 is 16 amino acids long. CDR3 sequence reads: CASSKPHVTGIGELFF. In DNA, the CDR3 is TGTGCCAGCAGCAAGCCCCATGTTACAGGGATCGGGGAGCTGTTTTTT.

The CDR3 coding sequence is TGTGCCACCAGCAGAGGGACTAGCGGGAGAAAGACCCAGTACTTC. This sequence encodes CATSRGTSGRKTQYF. V gene TRBV15 combines with J gene TRBJ2-5; TRBD2 matches 13 bases. This CDR3 region has 15 residues. Germline CDR1 LNHNV, CDR2 YYDKDF (reference sequence). V lost 1 base and J lost 6; bases outside the gene matches: 2.

V and J are TRBV10-3 and TRBJ2-7; a possible D gene is TRBD2 (5 bases). This CDR3 has 13 residues. Germline V CDR1 and CDR2: ENHRY, SYGVKD. V gave up 4 bases and J gave up 2 bases, with 9 bases separating them. For the CDR3, the DNA is TGTGCCATCAGTGCGACCGGGACCTACGAGCAGTACTTC. This sequence encodes CAISATGTYEQYF.

This clone was observed once. The V gene is TRBV6-5, the J gene TRBJ1-6; D perhaps matches TRBD1 (6 bases). Trimming pared 4 bases from V and 7 bases from J, leaving 11 bases between. Germline V gene sequence: CDR1 MNHEY, CDR2 SVGAGI. The CDR3 contains 14 residues. The DNA for the CDR3 is TGTGCCAGCAGTTTCAGGACAGAGAATTCACCCCTCCACTTT. As protein: CASSFRTENSPLHF.

The chain recombines TRBV5-1 with TRBJ2-2; 9 bases agree with TRBD1. The CDR3 spans 16 residues. Germline CDR1 SGHRS, CDR2 YFSETQ. Trimming cost V 4 bases and J 6 bases; bases outside gene matches: 10. The CDR3 sequence: CASSHPGQGAAGELFF. CDR3 coding DNA: TGCGCCAGCAGCCATCCGGGACAGGGAGCCGCCGGGGAGCTGTTTTTT.

CDR3: CSVERWGTSGNNEQFF. The CDR3 nucleotides are TGCAGCGTTGAAAGATGGGGGACTAGCGGCAACAATGAGCAGTTCTTC. This chain uses TRBV29-1 with TRBJ2-1; the match to TRBD2 covers 11 bases. V trimming: 2 bases; J trimming: 5 bases; junction bases outside the gene matches: 8. Germline-derived CDR1 and CDR2 are SQVTM and ANQGSEA. This CDR3 contains 16 residues.

The chain has TRBV2 and TRBJ1-5; no reliable D call. CDR3 length equals 13 residues. V was cut by 8 bases and J by 2 bases, with 10 bases left in between. The germline CDR1 and CDR2 sequences are SNHLY and FYNNEI. The CDR3 DNA sequence: TGTGCCAGCTCAACTGGGGGCAATCAGCCCCAGCATTTT. It translates to CASSTGGNQPQHF.

This rearrangement joins TRBV7-2 to TRBJ2-7, with 8 bases lining up with TRBD1. V was pared by 3 bases and J by 7 bases, with 8 bases of the junction left unmatched. CDR3 length equals 14 residues. CDR1 and CDR2 from the germline V gene are SGHTA and FQGNSA. The CDR3 region is CASSFGTGGREQYF. As DNA, the CDR3 is TGTGCCAGCAGCTTCGGGACAGGAGGACGGGAGCAGTACTTC.

The chain combines TRBV9 with TRBJ2-7, with TRBD1 identical over 9 bases. This CDR3 comprises 14 residues. V gave up 4 bases and J gave up 6 bases; unmatched junction bases: 8. Germline-derived CDR1 and CDR2 are SGDLS and YYNGEE. CDR3: CASSLGQGYGEQYF. The DNA of the CDR3 is TGTGCCAGCAGCTTAGGACAGGGGTACGGCGAGCAGTACTTC.

The V gene is TRBV6-1, the J gene TRBJ2-1; no clear D gene. Germline values: CDR1 MNHNS, CDR2 SASEGT. The CDR3 is 15 residues long. Trimming removed 7 bases at V and 3 bases at J, with 16 bases between. The chain's CDR3 is CASTSTIIHYNEQFF. The CDR3 nucleotides read TGTGCCAGCACCTCCACCATCATACACTACAATGAGCAGTTCTTC.

The chain uses TRBV6-6 and TRBJ2-7; 7 bases are a match to TRBD1. The CDR3 is made up of 14 amino acids. CDR1 is MNHNY, CDR2 SVGAGI, per germline (reference sequence). The V and J ends lost 6 bases and 0 bases, in that order; junction bases with no gene match: 5. CDR3 sequence: CASRRRDSSYEQYF. The DNA for the CDR3 is TGTGCCAGCAGGCGCCGGGACAGCTCCTACGAGCAGTACTTC.

This clone was seen once. This rearrangement joins TRBV7-2 to TRBJ2-7; D perhaps matches TRBD2 (5 bases). Trimming pared 1 base from V and 6 bases from J, leaving 13 bases between. CDR1 SGHTA and CDR2 FQGNSA come from the germline V gene. There are 14 residues in the CDR3. The CDR3 DNA follows: TGTGCCAGCAGCTTAGGGGGAGTCACGATCGAGCAGTACTTC. As protein: CASSLGGVTIEQYF.

V usage is TRBV13 and J usage is TRBJ1-5; D ambiguous. The germline V gene encodes CDR1 PRHDT and CDR2 FYEKMQ (reference sequence). V lost 3 bases and J lost 2, with 8 bases in between. This CDR3 contains 14 residues. The CDR3 DNA is TGTGCCAGCAGCTTGAAAGTCGGCAATCAGCCCCAGCATTTT. As protein: CASSLKVGNQPQHF.

The chain is built from TRBV5-1 and TRBJ1-4; D is perhaps TRBD1 (5 bases). V was pared by 4 bases and J by 2 bases, with 6 bases between. Germline CDR1 reads SGHRS; CDR2 reads YFSETQ. The CDR3 extends over 13 amino acids. CDR3 amino acids: CASSRGTNEKLFF. CDR3 nucleotides: TGCGCCAGCAGCCGGGGGACTAATGAAAAACTGTTTTTT.

The chain uses TRBV27 and TRBJ2-2; D remains ambiguous. Trimming cost V 5 bases and J 2 bases, with 6 bases left between them. This CDR3 spans 13 amino acids. Germline loops: CDR1 MNHEY, CDR2 SMNVEV (reference sequence). The CDR3 loop is CASSITNTGELFF. The CDR3 coding sequence is TGTGCCAGCAGTATAACAAACACCGGGGAGCTGTTTTTT.

V and J are TRBV6-5 and TRBJ2-2; D possibly corresponds to TRBD2 (5 bases). Looked up from germline, CDR1 is MNHEY and CDR2 is SVGAGI. This CDR3 region has 15 residues. Trimming stripped 4 bases from V and 6 bases from J, with 15 bases between. CDR3 amino acids: CASSSLGSTPGELFF. CDR3 in DNA: TGTGCCAGCAGTTCATTAGGGAGTACCCCCGGGGAGCTGTTTTTT.

The V and J genes are TRBV6-6 and TRBJ1-6; D not resolved. The germline CDR1 and CDR2 sequences are MNHNY and SVGAGI (reference sequence). This CDR3 region has 14 residues. V was trimmed by 6 bases and J by 6 bases, leaving 12 bases between them. In DNA, the CDR3 is TGTGCCAGCAGGGAAACGGGGTCTAATTCACCCCTCCACTTT. Protein sequence: CASRETGSNSPLHF.

The chain employs TRBV6-5 and TRBJ2-3, with D unclear. Germline V gene data show CDR1 as MNHEY and CDR2 as SVGAGI. The CDR3 runs 14 residues. Deletions cut 8 bases from V and 0 bases from J, with 12 bases between. The CDR3 loop reads CASRRWGSTDTQYF. The CDR3 nucleotides read TGTGCCAGCCGAAGGTGGGGTAGCACAGATACGCAGTATTTT.

The chain employs TRBV30 and TRBJ1-1; D call uncertain. The CDR3 runs to 15 residues. The germline V gene has CDR1 GTSNPN and CDR2 SVGIG (reference sequence). Trimming removed 0 bases from V and 2 bases from J, with 13 bases in between. CDR3 nucleotide sequence: TGTGCCTGGAGTGTACTAGGAGTGGGAAACACTGAAGCTTTCTTT. Protein product: CAWSVLGVGNTEAFF.

This sequence joins TRBV30 and TRBJ1-5, with D possibly TRBD1 on 5 matching bases. This CDR3 is built from 14 residues. V shed 1 base and J shed 7 bases, with 14 bases lying between them. Per germline, CDR1 GTSNPN and CDR2 SVGIG (reference sequence). The CDR3 is CAWSGQGVGQPQHF. CDR3 sequence (DNA): TGTGCCTGGAGTGGTCAGGGAGTAGGGCAGCCCCAGCATTTT.

The gene calls are TRBV2 and TRBJ2-1; 7 nucleotides agree with TRBD1. V was pared by 4 bases and J by 5 bases, with 5 bases of the junction left unmatched. This CDR3 has 14 amino acids. Germline V CDR1 and CDR2: SNHLY, FYNNEI. The CDR3 protein is CASSVRQGDNEQFF. Written as DNA, the CDR3 is TGTGCCAGCAGTGTAAGACAGGGCGACAATGAGCAGTTCTTC. The complete variable domain, with remaining parts taken from reference TRBV2 and TRBJ2-1, reads EPEVTQTPSHQVTQMGQEVILRCVPISNHLYFYWYRQILGQKVEFLVSFYNNEISEKSEIFDDQFSVERPDGSNFTLKIRSTKLEDSAMYFCASSVRQGDNEQFFGPGTRLTVL.

J is TRBJ1-2 and V is TRBV5-1; D remains unclear. The germline CDR1 and CDR2 sequences are SGHRS and YFSETQ. The V and J ends lost 4 bases and 4 bases respectively, with 14 bases between them. The CDR3 totals 14 residues. The chain's CDR3 is CASSPLGLGYGYTF. The CDR3 DNA follows: TGCGCCAGCAGCCCTTTGGGCCTGGGCTATGGCTACACCTTC.

This clone was observed once. The V call is TRBV7-2, the J call TRBJ1-5; D is ambiguous. CDR1 and CDR2 from the germline V gene are SGHTA and FQGNSA. The ends were cut back, 5 bases at V and 5 bases at J, with 10 bases in the middle. This CDR3 is built from 13 residues. The CDR3 reads CASSPRSDQPQHF. CDR3 DNA: TGTGCCAGCAGCCCAAGGAGCGATCAGCCCCAGCATTTT.

In its sample, this clone was seen a few times. This sequence joins TRBV19 and TRBJ2-7; 7 nucleotides align to TRBD2. Germline CDR1 is LNHDA and CDR2 is SQIVND (reference sequence). The CDR3 runs to 18 residues. J was trimmed by 1 base and V by 5 bases; bases with no gene match: 17. The CDR3 DNA follows: TGTGCCAGTAGTTTCGGGGGACTGGGGCCGGGAGGTTCCTACGAGCAGTACTTC. Protein: CASSFGGLGPGGSYEQYF.

The gene calls are TRBV30 and TRBJ2-4; tentative D call: TRBD1 (7 bases). V gave up 5 bases and J gave up 1 base, with 12 bases separating them. Germline assignment: CDR1 GTSNPN and CDR2 SVGIG (reference sequence). This CDR3 contains 14 residues. The CDR3 DNA follows: TGTGCCTGGCTACCAGGGGGGGCCAAAAACATTCAGTACTTC. Its protein is CAWLPGGAKNIQYF.